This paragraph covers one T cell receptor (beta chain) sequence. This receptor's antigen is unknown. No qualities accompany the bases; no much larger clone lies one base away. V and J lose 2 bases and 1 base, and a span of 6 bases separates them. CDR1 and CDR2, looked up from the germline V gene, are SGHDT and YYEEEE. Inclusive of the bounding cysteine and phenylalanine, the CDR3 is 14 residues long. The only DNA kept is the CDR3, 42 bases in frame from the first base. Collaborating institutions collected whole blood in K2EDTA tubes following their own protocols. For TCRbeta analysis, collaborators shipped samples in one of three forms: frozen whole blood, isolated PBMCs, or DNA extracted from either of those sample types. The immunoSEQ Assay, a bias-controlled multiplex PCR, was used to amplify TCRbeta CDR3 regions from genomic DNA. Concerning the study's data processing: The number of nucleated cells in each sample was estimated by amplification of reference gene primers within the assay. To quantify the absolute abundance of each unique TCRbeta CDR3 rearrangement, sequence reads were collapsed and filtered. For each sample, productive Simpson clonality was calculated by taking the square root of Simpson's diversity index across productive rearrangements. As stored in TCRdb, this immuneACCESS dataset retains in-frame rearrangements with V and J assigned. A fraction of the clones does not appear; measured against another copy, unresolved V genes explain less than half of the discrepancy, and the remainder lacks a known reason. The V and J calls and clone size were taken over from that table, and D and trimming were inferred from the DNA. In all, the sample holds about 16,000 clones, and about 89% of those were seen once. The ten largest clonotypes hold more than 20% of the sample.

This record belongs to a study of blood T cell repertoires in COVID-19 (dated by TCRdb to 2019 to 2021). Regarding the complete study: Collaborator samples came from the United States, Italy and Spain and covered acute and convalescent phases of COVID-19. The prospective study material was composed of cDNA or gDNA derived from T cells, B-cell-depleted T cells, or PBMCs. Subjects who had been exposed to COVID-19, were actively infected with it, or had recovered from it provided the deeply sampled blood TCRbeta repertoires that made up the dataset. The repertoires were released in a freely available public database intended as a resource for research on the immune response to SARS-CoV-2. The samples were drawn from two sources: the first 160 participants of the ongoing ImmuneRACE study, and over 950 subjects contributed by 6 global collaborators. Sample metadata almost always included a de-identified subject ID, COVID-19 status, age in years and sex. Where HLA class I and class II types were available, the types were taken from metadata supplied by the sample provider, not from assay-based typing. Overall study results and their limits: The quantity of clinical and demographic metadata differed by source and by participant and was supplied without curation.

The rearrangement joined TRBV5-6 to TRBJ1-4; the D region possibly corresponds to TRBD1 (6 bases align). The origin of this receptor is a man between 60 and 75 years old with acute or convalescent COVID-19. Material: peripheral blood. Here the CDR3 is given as CASSLQGTNEKLFF. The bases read TGTGCCAGCAGCTTACAGGGAACTAATGAAAAACTGTTTTTT.